Reported below is one T cell receptor beta chain. Its antigen remains unknown. The sample comes from a study of a mutant IDH1 vaccine in newly diagnosed glioma. Across the whole study: Patients had received radiotherapy, temozolomide, or both previously, most receiving both.

The CDR3 length is 13 residues. V dropped 5 bases and J dropped 7; count of bases not matched to a gene: 5. Germline V lookup: CDR1 SEHNR, CDR2 FQNEAQ (reference sequence). Assay used: immunoSEQ multiplex PCR; TCRdb lists only in-frame clones, some missing. The repertoire holds roughly 38,000 clones, with 75% to 90% as singletons. Time point meaning: week 35, safety follow-up. The vaccine gave 300 ug of a 20-mer mutant IDH1 peptide subcutaneously per dose. The source is a middle-aged man with glioma. The chain has TRBV7-9 and TRBJ2-1; TRBD1 matches 7 bases. This material consisted of PBMCs, taken from a glioma patient whose treatment included an IDH1 peptide vaccine. CDR3 sequence: CASSRGQSNEQFF. For the CDR3, the DNA is TGTGCCAGCAGCCGGGGACAGAGTAATGAGCAGTTCTTC.